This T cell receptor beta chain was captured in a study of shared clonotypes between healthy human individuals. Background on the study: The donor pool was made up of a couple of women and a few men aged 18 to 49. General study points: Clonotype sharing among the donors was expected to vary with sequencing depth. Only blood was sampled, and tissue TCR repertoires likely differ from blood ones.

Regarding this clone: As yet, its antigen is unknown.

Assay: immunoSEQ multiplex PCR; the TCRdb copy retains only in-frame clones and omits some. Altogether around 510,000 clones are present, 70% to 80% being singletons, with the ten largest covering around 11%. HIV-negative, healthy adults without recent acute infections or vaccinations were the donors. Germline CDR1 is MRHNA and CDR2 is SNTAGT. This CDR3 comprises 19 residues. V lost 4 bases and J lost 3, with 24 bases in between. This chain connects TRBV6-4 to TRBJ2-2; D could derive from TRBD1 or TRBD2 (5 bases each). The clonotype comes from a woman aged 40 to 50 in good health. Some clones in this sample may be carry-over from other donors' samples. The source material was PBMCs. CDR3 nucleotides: TGTGCCAGCAGTGTAAGTCGGGACCGCATCCTAGACCACACCGGGGAGCTGTTTTTT. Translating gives CASSVSRDRILDHTGELFF.